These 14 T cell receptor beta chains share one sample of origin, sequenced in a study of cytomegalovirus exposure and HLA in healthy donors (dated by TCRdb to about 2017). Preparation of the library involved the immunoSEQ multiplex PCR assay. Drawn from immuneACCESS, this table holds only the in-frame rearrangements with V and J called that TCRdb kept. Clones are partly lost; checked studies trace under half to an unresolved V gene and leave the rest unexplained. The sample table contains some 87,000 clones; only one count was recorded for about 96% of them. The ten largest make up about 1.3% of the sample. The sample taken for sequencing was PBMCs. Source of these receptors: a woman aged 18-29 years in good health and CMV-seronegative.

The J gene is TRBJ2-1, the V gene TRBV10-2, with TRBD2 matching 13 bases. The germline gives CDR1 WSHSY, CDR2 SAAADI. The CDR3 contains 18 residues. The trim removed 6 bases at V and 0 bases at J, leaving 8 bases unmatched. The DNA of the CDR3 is TGCGCCAGCAGCCCGGGACTAGCGGGGCTCAGCTCCTACAATGAGCAGTTCTTC. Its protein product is CASSPGLAGLSSYNEQFF.

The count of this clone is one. The DNA of the CDR3 is TGTGCCACCTCCCCTGAGCGCAGGGGCAATGAGCAGTTCTTC. Translation: CATSPERRGNEQFF. The chain uses TRBV10-3 and TRBJ2-1; D might be TRBD1 (6 bases). The germline gives CDR1 ENHRY, CDR2 SYGVKD. The CDR3 has 14 amino acids. V was cut by 10 bases and J by 6 bases, with 19 bases left in between.

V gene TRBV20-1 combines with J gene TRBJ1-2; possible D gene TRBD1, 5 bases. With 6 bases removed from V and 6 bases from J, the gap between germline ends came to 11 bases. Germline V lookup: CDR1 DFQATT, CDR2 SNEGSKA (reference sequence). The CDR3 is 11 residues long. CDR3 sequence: CSAGIGDGYTF. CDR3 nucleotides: TGCAGTGCCGGCATAGGGGATGGCTACACCTTC.

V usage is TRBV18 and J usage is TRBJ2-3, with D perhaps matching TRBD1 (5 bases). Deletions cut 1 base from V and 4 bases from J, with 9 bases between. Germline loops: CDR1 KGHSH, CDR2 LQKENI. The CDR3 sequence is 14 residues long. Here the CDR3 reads CASSPRGIADTQYF. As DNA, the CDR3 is TGTGCCAGCTCACCACGGGGCATCGCAGATACGCAGTATTTT.

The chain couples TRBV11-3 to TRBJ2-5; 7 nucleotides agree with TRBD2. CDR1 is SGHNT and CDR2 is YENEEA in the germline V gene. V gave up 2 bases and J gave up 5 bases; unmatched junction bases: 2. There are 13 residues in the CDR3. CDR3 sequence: CASSLQGGETQYF. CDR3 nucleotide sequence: TGTGCCAGCAGCTTACAGGGAGGGGAGACCCAGTACTTC.

This CDR3 is CASSRTRYEQYF. The CDR3 nucleotides are TGTGCCAGCAGCCGGACTAGATACGAGCAGTACTTC. V is TRBV14 and J is TRBJ2-7, with 7 positions matching TRBD2. Unmatched junction bases numbered 1, after V lost 4 bases and J lost 4 bases. This CDR3 has 12 amino acids. Per the germline V gene, CDR1 is SGHDN and CDR2 is FVKESK.

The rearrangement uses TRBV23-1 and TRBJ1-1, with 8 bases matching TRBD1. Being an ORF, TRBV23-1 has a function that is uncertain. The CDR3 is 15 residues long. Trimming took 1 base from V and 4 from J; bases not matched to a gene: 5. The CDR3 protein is CASSQFGDRGTEAFF. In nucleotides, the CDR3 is TGCGCCAGCAGTCAATTCGGTGACAGGGGCACTGAAGCTTTCTTT.

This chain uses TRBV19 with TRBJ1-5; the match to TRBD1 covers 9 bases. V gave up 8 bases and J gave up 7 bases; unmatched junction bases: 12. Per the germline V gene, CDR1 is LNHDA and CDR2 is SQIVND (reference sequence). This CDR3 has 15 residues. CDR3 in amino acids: CASGKQGASDQPQHF. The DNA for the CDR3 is TGTGCCAGTGGAAAACAGGGGGCGTCGGACCAGCCCCAGCATTTT.

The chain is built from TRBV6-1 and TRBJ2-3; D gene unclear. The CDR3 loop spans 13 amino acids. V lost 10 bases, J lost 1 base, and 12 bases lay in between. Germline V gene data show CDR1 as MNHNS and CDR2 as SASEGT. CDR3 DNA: TGTGCCAACACAGACGTTCGCACAGATACGCAGTATTTT. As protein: CANTDVRTDTQYF.

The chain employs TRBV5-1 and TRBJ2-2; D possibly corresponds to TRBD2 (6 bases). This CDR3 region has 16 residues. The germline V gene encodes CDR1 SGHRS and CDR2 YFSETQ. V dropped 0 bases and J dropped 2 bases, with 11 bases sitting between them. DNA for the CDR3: TGCGCCAGCAGCTTGGGGGCGGGAACAAACACCGGGGAGCTGTTTTTT. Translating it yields CASSLGAGTNTGELFF. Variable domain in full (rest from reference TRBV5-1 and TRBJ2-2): KAGVTQTPRYLIKTRGQQVTLSCSPISGHRSVSWYQQTPGQGLQFLFEYFSETQRNKGNFPGRFSGRQFSNSRSEMNVSTLELGDSALYLCASSLGAGTNTGELFFGEGSRLTVL.

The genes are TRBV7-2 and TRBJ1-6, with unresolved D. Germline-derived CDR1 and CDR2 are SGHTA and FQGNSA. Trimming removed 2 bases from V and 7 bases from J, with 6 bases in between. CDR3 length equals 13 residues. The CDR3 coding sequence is TGTGCCAGCAGCTTAAAACTCAATTCACCCCTCCACTTT. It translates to CASSLKLNSPLHF.

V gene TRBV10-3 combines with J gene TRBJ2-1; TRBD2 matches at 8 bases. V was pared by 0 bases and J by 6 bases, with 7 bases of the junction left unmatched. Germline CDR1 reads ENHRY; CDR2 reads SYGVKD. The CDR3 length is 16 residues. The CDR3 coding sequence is TGTGCCATCAGTGAGTCGTCGATAGCGGGGCTCAATGAGCAGTTCTTC. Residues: CAISESSIAGLNEQFF.

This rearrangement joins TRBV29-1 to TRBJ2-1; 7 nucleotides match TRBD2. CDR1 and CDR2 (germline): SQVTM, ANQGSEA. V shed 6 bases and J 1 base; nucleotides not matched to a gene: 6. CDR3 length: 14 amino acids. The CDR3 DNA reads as TGCAGCGTGGGACTATTGGAGTCCTACAATGAGCAGTTCTTC. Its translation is CSVGLLESYNEQFF.

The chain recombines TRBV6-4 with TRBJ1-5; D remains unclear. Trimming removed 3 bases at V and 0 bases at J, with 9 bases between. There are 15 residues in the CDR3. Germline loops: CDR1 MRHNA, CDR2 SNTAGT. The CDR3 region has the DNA TGTGCCAGCAGTGAGTTTGAGGGTAGCAATCAGCCCCAGCATTTT. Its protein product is CASSEFEGSNQPQHF.